The clone carrying this TCR beta chain was picked up many times. The data were taken from a study of response to subunit inactivated influenza vaccine. Each CDR3 protein gets one entry after TCRdb re-called the RT-PCR reads with MiXCR. The sample shows over 150,000 distinct CDR3 sequences, 11% of them seen only once. The CDR3 sequence is 17 residues long. Germline-derived CDR1 and CDR2 are SGHRS and YFSETQ. The ends were cut back, 4 bases at V and 2 bases at J, with 16 bases in the middle. Sequenced here: non-naive T cells sorted from PBMCs, sampled roughly 46 days after vaccination. This sequence joins TRBV5-1 and TRBJ2-6; tentatively, D is TRBD1 (6 bases). The sequence came from a middle-aged man who received an inactivated influenza vaccine. CDR3 bases: TGCGCCAGCAGCCAACAGGGACCTCTTGCTGGGGCCAACGTCCTGACTTTC. Translating it yields CASSQQGPLAGANVLTF. Filled out from reference TRBV5-1 and TRBJ2-6, the complete variable domain reads KAGVTQTPRYLIKTRGQQVTLSCSPISGHRSVSWYQQTPGQGLQFLFEYFSETQRNKGNFPGRFSGRQFSNSRSEMNVSTLELGDSALYLCASSQQGPLAGANVLTFGAGSRLTVL.